Each of the 27 T cell receptor beta chains below was sequenced from the same sample in a study of blood T cell repertoires in COVID-19. The table came from immunoSEQ multiplex PCR; TCRdb's copy has only in-frame clones and leaves some out. The sample consists of hundreds of thousands of clones, about four fifths of them appearing once. Sequencing was performed on peripheral blood. The receptor set was obtained from a woman older than 75 with COVID-19, enrolled during active disease.

V gene TRBV5-1 combines with J gene TRBJ1-1; D is perhaps TRBD1 (5 bases). This CDR3 has 15 residues. Between the trimmed V and J ends, which lost 5 bases and 2 bases, there was a span of 16 bases. The V gene's germline CDR1 is SGHRS and CDR2 YFSETQ. This chain's CDR3 is CASSRTGGTNTEAFF. In DNA, the CDR3 is TGCGCCAGCAGTAGGACCGGAGGGACTAACACTGAAGCTTTCTTT.

This sequence joins TRBV28 and TRBJ2-2, with 7 bases lining up with TRBD1. The CDR3 spans 15 residues. Per the germline V gene, CDR1 is MDHEN and CDR2 is SYDVKM. V trimming: 7 bases; J trimming: 4 bases; junction bases outside the gene matches: 9. The CDR3 is CASKTTGVGTGELFF. The CDR3 DNA is TGTGCCAGCAAAACAACAGGGGTAGGCACCGGGGAGCTGTTTTTT.

This clone was picked up one time. The chain links TRBV5-1 to TRBJ1-2; 9 bases are shared with TRBD1. Germline CDR1 SGHRS, CDR2 YFSETQ. The CDR3 covers 15 residues. V dropped 7 bases and J dropped 1; count of bases not matched to a gene: 8. CDR3 nucleotide sequence: TGCGCCAGCCGGACAGGGGAAGCAGTTAACTATGGCTACACCTTC. Amino acid sequence: CASRTGEAVNYGYTF.

The rearrangement uses TRBV7-3 and TRBJ2-6, with TRBD2 matching over 7 bases. This CDR3 comprises 15 residues. J lost 2 bases, V lost 3 bases, and 1 base had no gene match. The V gene's germline CDR1 is SGHTA and CDR2 FQGTGA. The CDR3 spells CASSLLAAGANVLTF. The CDR3 DNA reads TGTGCCAGCAGCTTGCTAGCGGCTGGGGCCAACGTCCTGACTTTC.

This clone was counted between two and nine times. The chain uses TRBV30 and TRBJ2-2, with D possibly being TRBD2 (6 bases). The length of the CDR3 is 12 residues. V lost 4 bases and J lost 8, with 11 bases in between. Germline loops: CDR1 GTSNPN, CDR2 SVGIG (reference sequence). CDR3 in DNA: TGTGCCTGGACCGTAGGAGGGGGGGAGCTGTTTTTT. This gives the protein CAWTVGGGELFF. The full variable domain, completed using reference TRBV30 and TRBJ2-2, is SQTIHQWPATLVQPVGSPLSLECTVEGTSNPNLYWYRQAAGRGLQLLFYSVGIGQISSEVPQNLSASRPQDRQFILSSKKLLLSDSGFYLCAWTVGGGELFFGEGSRLTVL.

The chain employs TRBV7-2 and TRBJ2-2, with D uncertain. The CDR3 runs to 13 residues. In germline, CDR1 is SGHTA, CDR2 FQGNSA. V dropped 2 bases and J dropped 6 bases, with 7 bases sitting between them. The chain's CDR3 is CASSLRSAGELFF. As DNA, the CDR3 is TGTGCCAGCAGCTTACGCTCGGCCGGGGAGCTGTTTTTT.

The CDR3 DNA reads as TGTGCCGCCTCGGGCGGGAGGTGGGCAGATACGCAGTATTTT. Amino acids: CAASGGRWADTQYF. V and J are TRBV6-5 and TRBJ2-3, with 8 bases that match TRBD2. This CDR3 is built from 14 residues. Per germline, CDR1 MNHEY and CDR2 SVGAGI. Losses at the gene ends were 11 bases for V and 4 bases for J; bases not matched to a gene: 11.

The sample holds one count of this clone. The chain combines TRBV19 with TRBJ1-3; D unresolved. The length of the CDR3 is 14 residues. The V end was cut by 6 bases, the J end by 3 bases, with 12 bases between. CDR1 is LNHDA and CDR2 is SQIVND in the germline V gene (reference sequence). The DNA for the CDR3 is TGTGCCAGTAGAGCCCCCCAAAGTGGAAACACCATATATTTT. Translation gives CASRAPQSGNTIYF.

The genes are TRBV5-1 and TRBJ2-4; 9 bases map to TRBD1. The CDR3 contains 16 residues. V shed 4 bases, J shed 1 base, and the junction held 6 bases outside the gene matches. The germline CDR1 and CDR2 sequences are SGHRS and YFSETQ. CDR3: CASSPTGGLAKNIQYF. CDR3 in DNA: TGCGCCAGCAGCCCTACAGGGGGCCTTGCCAAAAACATTCAGTACTTC.

Only one count was recorded for this clone. V is TRBV18 and J is TRBJ1-6; TRBD1 might be the D (6 bases). Germline lookup yields CDR1 KGHSH and CDR2 LQKENI. Trimming stripped 6 bases from V and 5 bases from J, with 11 bases between. The CDR3 runs 14 residues. The CDR3 loop reads CASSGQLDNSPLHF. CDR3 coding DNA: TGTGCCAGCTCCGGACAGTTAGATAATTCACCCCTCCACTTT.

The chain's CDR3 is CASSDTGTGGQREQFF. The CDR3 DNA reads TGTGCCAGCAGTGATACCGGGACAGGGGGCCAAAGGGAGCAGTTCTTC. The chain joins TRBV9 to TRBJ2-1; 12 bases line up with TRBD1. V dropped 5 bases and J dropped 10; count of bases not matched to a gene: 13. Per the germline V gene, CDR1 is SGDLS and CDR2 is YYNGEE. The CDR3 runs to 16 residues.

This sequence joins TRBV4-3 and TRBJ2-2; D gene ambiguous. Germline V gene data show CDR1 as LGHNA and CDR2 as YSLEER. The V end was cut by 0 bases, the J end by 6 bases, with 8 bases between. The CDR3 has 14 residues. As DNA, the CDR3 is TGCGCCAGCAGCCAAGACAACCGGGCCGGGGAGCTGTTTTTT. Translated: CASSQDNRAGELFF.

The sample holds a few counts of this clone. The gene calls are TRBV18 and TRBJ2-7; possible D gene TRBD1, 6 bases. Germline-derived CDR1 and CDR2 are KGHSH and LQKENI. This CDR3 is built from 13 residues. The V gene lost 1 base and the J gene lost 7 bases, with 11 bases spanning the gap. The CDR3 loop reads CASSPQGQGEQYF. CDR3 in DNA: TGTGCCAGCTCACCACAAGGGCAGGGGGAGCAGTACTTC.

V and J are TRBV6-1 and TRBJ1-1; D possibly corresponds to TRBD1 (6 bases). The CDR3 runs to 13 residues. Per germline, CDR1 MNHNS and CDR2 SASEGT. With 3 bases removed from V and 1 base from J, the gap between germline ends came to 6 bases. The CDR3 DNA reads TGTGCCAGCAGTGAGGACAGGAACACTGAAGCTTTCTTT. Residues: CASSEDRNTEAFF.

V and J are TRBV5-1 and TRBJ1-2, with a tentative D call TRBD1 (5 bases). This CDR3 has 13 residues. Germline lookup yields CDR1 SGHRS and CDR2 YFSETQ. V lost 0 bases and J lost 8, with 11 bases in between. The DNA for the CDR3 is TGCGCCAGCAGCTTGGAGGCAGGGTGGGGCTACACCTTC. Translation: CASSLEAGWGYTF.

The V gene is TRBV3-1 (or the pseudogene TRBV3-2), the J gene TRBJ1-5; D unresolved. Per the germline V gene, CDR1 is LGHDT and CDR2 is YNNKEL (reference sequence). The CDR3 is 12 residues long. Trimming took 1 base from V and 5 from J, leaving 3 bases between them. CDR3 nucleotides: TGTGCCAGCAGCCAAGGAGATCAGCCCCAGCATTTT. This translates into CASSQGDQPQHF.

Details on this clone: Other DNA sequences from this sample encode an identical CDR3 as well. J is TRBJ2-7 and V is TRBV28; D is unresolved. This CDR3 comprises 13 residues. The germline V gene encodes CDR1 MDHEN and CDR2 SYDVKM. V was cut by 3 bases and J by 1 base, with 7 bases left in between. The CDR3 bases are TGTGCCAGCAGTTTTCAGGATTCCTACGAGCAGTACTTC. Protein sequence: CASSFQDSYEQYF.

The V call is TRBV18, the J call TRBJ2-3, with 7 bases that match TRBD1. The length of the CDR3 is 15 residues. J was trimmed by 6 bases and V by 3 bases; bases with no gene match: 9. The V gene's germline CDR1 is KGHSH and CDR2 LQKENI. Written as DNA, the CDR3 is TGTGCCAGCTCACCGCCGGGACAGCCCTTGGATACGCAGTATTTT. Translated, it gives CASSPPGQPLDTQYF. Variable domain in full (rest from reference TRBV18 and TRBJ2-3): NAGVMQNPRHLVRRRGQEARLRCSPMKGHSHVYWYRQLPEEGLKFMVYLQKENIIDESGMPKERFSAEFPKEGPSILRIQQVVRGDSAAYFCASSPPGQPLDTQYFGPGTRLTVL.

V gene TRBV7-2 combines with J gene TRBJ2-1, with a tentative D call TRBD2 (5 bases). The V end lost 5 bases, the J end lost 4 bases, and 9 bases lay between the germline ends. The CDR3 runs 13 residues. Germline CDR1 reads SGHTA; CDR2 reads FQGNSA. CDR3 residues: CASSGGPYNEQFF. DNA of the CDR3: TGTGCCAGCAGCGGCGGGCCTTACAATGAGCAGTTCTTC. Together with reference TRBV7-2 and TRBJ2-1, the CDR3 gives the full variable domain: GAGVSQSPSNKVTEKGKDVELRCDPISGHTALYWYRQSLGQGLEFLIYFQGNSAPDKSGLPSDRFSAERTGGSVSTLTIQRTQQEDSAVYLCASSGGPYNEQFFGPGTRLTVL.

This clone came up once. This chain connects TRBV7-9 to TRBJ1-3; 7 positions match TRBD1. Trimming at V came to 1 base and at J to 4 bases, leaving 1 base not matched to a gene. Per germline, CDR1 SEHNR and CDR2 FQNEAQ (reference sequence). CDR3 size: 14 residues. CDR3 region: CASSLGTGGNTIYF. DNA for the CDR3: TGTGCCAGCAGCTTAGGGACAGGCGGAAACACCATATATTTT.

The chain recombines TRBV19 with TRBJ2-3, with a tentative D call TRBD2 (5 bases). The length of the CDR3 is 14 residues. Trimming pared 6 bases from V and 0 bases from J, leaving 10 bases between. Germline loops: CDR1 LNHDA, CDR2 SQIVND (reference sequence). Here the CDR3 reads CASRSGFSTDTQYF. The CDR3 bases are TGTGCCAGTAGAAGCGGTTTTAGCACAGATACGCAGTATTTT.

CDR3 sequence reads: CASSRGFGEKLFF. Written as DNA, the CDR3 is TGTGCCAGCAGTAGGGGTTTTGGCGAAAAACTGTTTTTT. The V call is TRBV7-3, the J call TRBJ1-4; perhaps TRBD1 as D (5 bases). The V end lost 6 bases, the J end lost 8 bases, and 13 bases lay between the germline ends. The V gene's germline CDR1 is SGHTA and CDR2 FQGTGA. There are 13 residues in the CDR3.

The genes are TRBV5-8 and TRBJ1-4; D is unclear. Per the germline V gene, CDR1 is SGHTS and CDR2 is YDEGEE. The CDR3 totals 15 residues. With 2 bases removed from V and 3 bases from J, the gap between germline ends came to 11 bases. DNA of the CDR3: TGTGCCAGCAGCTTAATACTTCGGGCTAATGAAAAACTGTTTTTT. Amino acids: CASSLILRANEKLFF.

The CDR3 sequence is CASSQSHEQFF. CDR3 coding DNA: TGTGCCAGCAGTCAGTCTCATGAGCAGTTCTTC. The chain couples TRBV12-3 or TRBV12-4 to TRBJ2-1; D not resolved. V was trimmed by 5 bases and J by 8 bases, leaving 7 bases between them. The CDR3 runs 11 residues.

The chain recombines TRBV11-2 with TRBJ1-5; 8 nucleotides agree with TRBD1. Germline CDR1 SGHAT, CDR2 FQNNGV. The CDR3 runs 14 residues. The V gene end was trimmed by 5 bases and the J gene end by 5 bases; junction bases not matched to a gene: 5. CDR3 nucleotides: TGTGCCAGCAGCACCGGGACAGGAGATCAGCCCCAGCATTTT. It yields the protein CASSTGTGDQPQHF.

This chain uses TRBV9 with TRBJ2-2; possibly TRBD1 for D (5 bases). The CDR3 length is 14 residues. The germline V and J ends were trimmed by 0 bases and 7 bases, with 10 bases remaining between them. Per the germline V gene, CDR1 is SGDLS and CDR2 is YYNGEE. The CDR3 loop reads CASSVDGHVGELFF. DNA for the CDR3: TGTGCCAGCAGCGTAGATGGACACGTCGGGGAGCTGTTTTTT.

The rearrangement uses TRBV18 and TRBJ1-5; TRBD1 matches at 7 bases. The CDR3 extends over 15 amino acids. Per the germline V gene, CDR1 is KGHSH and CDR2 is LQKENI. V gave up 3 bases and J gave up 3 bases; unmatched junction bases: 5. CDR3 coding DNA: TGTGCCAGCTCACCCGAGGGGGCGGTCAATCAGCCCCAGCATTTT. It specifies CASSPEGAVNQPQHF.